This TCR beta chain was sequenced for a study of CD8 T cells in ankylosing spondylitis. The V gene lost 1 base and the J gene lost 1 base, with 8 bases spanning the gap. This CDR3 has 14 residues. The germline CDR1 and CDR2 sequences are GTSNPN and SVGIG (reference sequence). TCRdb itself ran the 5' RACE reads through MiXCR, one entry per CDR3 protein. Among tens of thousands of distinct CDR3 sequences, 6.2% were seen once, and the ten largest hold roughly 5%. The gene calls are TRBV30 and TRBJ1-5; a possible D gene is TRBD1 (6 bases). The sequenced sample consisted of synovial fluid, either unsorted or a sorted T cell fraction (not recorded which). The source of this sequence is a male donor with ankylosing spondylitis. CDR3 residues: CAWSAGTSNQPQHF. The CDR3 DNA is TGTGCCTGGAGTGCCGGGACAAGCAATCAGCCCCAGCATTTT.